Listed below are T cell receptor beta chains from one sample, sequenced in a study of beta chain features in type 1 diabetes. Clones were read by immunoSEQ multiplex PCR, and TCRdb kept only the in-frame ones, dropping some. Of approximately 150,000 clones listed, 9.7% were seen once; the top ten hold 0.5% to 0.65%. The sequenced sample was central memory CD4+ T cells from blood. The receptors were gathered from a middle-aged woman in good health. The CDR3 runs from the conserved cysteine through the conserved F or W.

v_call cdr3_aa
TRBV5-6 CASSRMGLGGPQHF
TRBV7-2 CASSLGGGGGLETQYF
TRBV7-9 CASSFMGGQNQPQHF
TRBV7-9 CASSLGRTAYGYTF
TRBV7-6 CASSGEVLTF
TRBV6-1 CASSEEGTASLNNQPQHF
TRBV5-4 CASSFAGGYNEQFF
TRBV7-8 CASSLALQIFLAGGLSGELFF
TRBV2 CASSGDSSYNEQFF
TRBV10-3 CAITPGLNTGELFF
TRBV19 CASSRTGLRDTQYF
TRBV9 CASHGGEVTRDTQYF
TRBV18 CASSPSRTNEKLFF
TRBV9 CASSRRTSARAGELFF
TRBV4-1 CASSQDGGQGALGYTF
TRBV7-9 CASSFLPITGELFF
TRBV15 CATSSTGFSNQPQHF
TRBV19 CASEPGHNSGNTIYF
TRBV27 CASSKQGEGEAFF
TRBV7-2 CASSSRPYGYTF
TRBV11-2 CASSPKSTGVAAKNIQYF
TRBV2 CASTASGASTDTQYF
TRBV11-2 CASRVGTGANEQYF
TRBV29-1 CSVRDTGSTDTQYF
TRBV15 CATSRGPVSNQPQHF
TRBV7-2 CASSLTIGTDTQYF
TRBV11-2 CASSLDSGQGNTIYF
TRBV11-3 CASSQIRTRQETQYF
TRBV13 CASSFPGAAKNIQYF
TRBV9 CASSAQGVGNTEAFF
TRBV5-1 CASSLPGTSGGETQYF
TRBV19 CASTRQGFSYEQYF
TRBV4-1 CASSHYSGGSYEQYF
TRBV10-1 CASSGTPGTDTQYF
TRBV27 CASYYREGQETQYF
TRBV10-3 CAISGVGGAAGYTF
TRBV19 CASRGAGTGDFYGYTF
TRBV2 CASQAGQSWEKLFF
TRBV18 CASSPRGPGESAKNIQYF
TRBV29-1 CSVLSGGAVETQYF
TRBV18 CASSPVTTPETQYF
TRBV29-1 CSAKTQGAIGEAFF